Listed here are 19 T cell receptor beta chains from one sample, sequenced in a study of radiotherapy plus CTLA-4 blockade in lung cancer. The assay was immunoSEQ multiplex PCR, and TCRdb's table has in-frame clones only and misses some. The data hold about 62,000 clones, with more than 70% observed a single time. The sample consisted of peripheral blood, taken from a patient treated with radiotherapy plus ipilimumab. The receptors here all came from a human donor with non-small cell lung cancer who had a complete response to radiotherapy plus ipilimumab.

The chain employs TRBV5-1 and TRBJ2-7, with no clear D. In germline, CDR1 is SGHRS, CDR2 YFSETQ. V was shortened by 2 bases and J by 1 base, with 7 bases between the two germline ends. The CDR3 is made up of 13 amino acids. CDR3 amino acids: CASSLRGSYEQYF. CDR3 nucleotides: TGCGCCAGCAGCTTAAGAGGTTCCTACGAGCAGTACTTC.

V gene TRBV9 combines with J gene TRBJ2-2; D possibly corresponds to TRBD2 (5 bases). The length of the CDR3 is 17 residues. V lost 2 bases and J lost 6, with 20 bases in between. Germline values: CDR1 SGDLS, CDR2 YYNGEE. CDR3 protein: CASSVRGLGEFSGELFF. The CDR3 coding sequence is TGTGCCAGCAGCGTGCGCGGACTTGGTGAATTCTCCGGGGAGCTGTTTTTT.

The chain is built from TRBV29-1 and TRBJ1-6; D might be TRBD1 (6 bases). The CDR3 is 13 amino acids. Germline assignment: CDR1 SQVTM and CDR2 ANQGSEA. Trimming took off 7 bases at V and 9 bases at J, with 16 bases between the two ends. DNA for the CDR3: TGCAGCGCTAACCAGGGGTTCGGTTCACCCCTCCACTTT. Its protein is CSANQGFGSPLHF.

This clone was seen more than once but under ten times. The chain recombines TRBV28 with TRBJ1-4; D uncertain. This CDR3 is built from 12 residues. Germline values: CDR1 MDHEN, CDR2 SYDVKM. The germline V and J ends were trimmed by 5 bases and 4 bases, with 5 bases remaining between them. CDR3 sequence reads: CASSLNNEKLFF. DNA for the CDR3: TGTGCCAGCAGTCTTAATAATGAAAAACTGTTTTTT.

The V gene is TRBV19, the J gene TRBJ1-2; the D gene is possibly TRBD1 (6 bases). The V end was cut by 9 bases, the J end by 6 bases, with 20 bases between. Germline V lookup: CDR1 LNHDA, CDR2 SQIVND (reference sequence). The CDR3 totals 14 residues. CDR3 in DNA: TGTGCCAGCGCCCTCGGATGGGCAGGGGATGGCTACACCTTC. It translates to CASALGWAGDGYTF.

This clone was seen only once. The V call is TRBV2, the J call TRBJ1-1, with unresolved D. The CDR3 sequence is 15 residues long. Trimming stripped 10 bases from V and 5 bases from J, with 23 bases between. CDR1 is SNHLY and CDR2 is FYNNEI in the germline V gene. The CDR3 region has the DNA TGTGCCACCAGACCACCACTGCGGCTAACTACTGAAGCTTTCTTT. Translating it yields CATRPPLRLTTEAFF. Full variable domain (rest looked up from reference TRBV2 and TRBJ1-1): EPEVTQTPSHQVTQMGQEVILRCVPISNHLYFYWYRQILGQKVEFLVSFYNNEISEKSEIFDDQFSVERPDGSNFTLKIRSTKLEDSAMYFCATRPPLRLTTEAFFGQGTRLTVV.

The chain employs TRBV18 and TRBJ1-4, with 9 bases identical to TRBD1. Germline CDR1 and CDR2: KGHSH and LQKENI. This CDR3 is 15 amino acids long. Losses at the gene ends were 0 bases for V and 5 bases for J; bases not matched to a gene: 1. The CDR3 DNA reads as TGTGCCAGCTCACCACCGGGACAGGGAAATGAAAAACTGTTTTTT. This translates into CASSPPGQGNEKLFF.

The chain is built from TRBV2 and TRBJ1-1; 8 bases align to TRBD1. The germline CDR1 and CDR2 sequences are SNHLY and FYNNEI. The CDR3 contains 15 residues. With V trimmed by 5 bases and J by 0 bases, 5 bases remained unmatched. DNA of the CDR3: TGTGCCAGCAGTCCGGAGACAGGGGTGAACACTGAAGCTTTCTTT. Translation: CASSPETGVNTEAFF. Looking up the rest from reference TRBV2 and TRBJ1-1 gives the full variable domain: EPEVTQTPSHQVTQMGQEVILRCVPISNHLYFYWYRQILGQKVEFLVSFYNNEISEKSEIFDDQFSVERPDGSNFTLKIRSTKLEDSAMYFCASSPETGVNTEAFFGQGTRLTVV.

The gene calls are TRBV9 and TRBJ2-1; TRBD2 agrees at 8 bases. Germline loops: CDR1 SGDLS, CDR2 YYNGEE. The CDR3 has 16 amino acids. V was clipped by 0 bases and J by 7 bases; unmatched bases: 9. CDR3 coding DNA: TGTGCCAGCAGCGTAGAAGCCGGCGGGAGGCCAAATGAGCAGTTCTTC. Amino acid sequence: CASSVEAGGRPNEQFF.

This clone was detected once. The rearrangement uses TRBV7-3 and TRBJ2-5, with a weak D call TRBD2 (6 bases). The CDR3 has 15 residues. The V and J ends lost 7 bases and 0 bases respectively, with 15 bases between them. Germline loops: CDR1 SGHTA, CDR2 FQGTGA. CDR3 loop: CASKSSAGYQETQYF. CDR3 coding DNA: TGTGCCAGCAAATCTAGCGCGGGGTACCAAGAGACCCAGTACTTC.

The chain carries TRBV4-3 and TRBJ1-3; D is unresolved. The V end was cut by 2 bases, the J end by 2 bases, with 16 bases between. In germline, CDR1 is LGHNA, CDR2 YSLEER. CDR3 length equals 17 residues. CDR3 protein: CASSQKIEGITGNTIYF. The CDR3 nucleotides are TGCGCCAGCAGCCAAAAGATTGAGGGCATAACTGGAAACACCATATATTTT.

The chain uses TRBV6-5 and TRBJ1-2; unclear D gene. Germline assignment: CDR1 MNHEY and CDR2 SVGAGI. V shed 2 bases and J shed 0 bases, with 10 bases lying between them. This CDR3 spans 15 amino acids. Here the CDR3 DNA reads TGTGCCAGCAGTTACCTCGCCAGGCCTAACTATGGCTACACCTTC. This sequence encodes CASSYLARPNYGYTF.

The chain uses TRBV30 and TRBJ2-1, with 8 positions matching TRBD1. After removal of 5 bases from V and 7 bases from J, the junction contained 4 bases not matched to a gene. The CDR3 loop spans 12 amino acids. The germline V gene has CDR1 GTSNPN and CDR2 SVGIG (reference sequence). CDR3 sequence: CAWEGQANEQFF. The CDR3 region has the DNA TGTGCCTGGGAGGGACAGGCTAATGAGCAGTTCTTC.

CDR3: CASSSGQTTNEKLFF. The CDR3 nucleotides read TGTGCCAGCAGCTCAGGACAGACAACTAATGAAAAACTGTTTTTT. The chain employs TRBV7-2 and TRBJ1-4; tentative D call: TRBD1 (6 bases). The CDR3 extends over 15 amino acids. Germline CDR1 SGHTA, CDR2 FQGNSA. V gave up 4 bases and J gave up 0 bases, with 9 bases separating them. The full variable domain, rest sourced from reference TRBV7-2 and TRBJ1-4, is GAGVSQSPSNKVTEKGKDVELRCDPISGHTALYWYRQSLGQGLEFLIYFQGNSAPDKSGLPSDRFSAERTGGSVSTLTIQRTQQEDSAVYLCASSSGQTTNEKLFFGSGTQLSVL.

This chain links TRBV10-1 with TRBJ2-7; 11 bases line up with TRBD2. Germline lookup yields CDR1 WNHNN and CDR2 SYGVQD (reference sequence). Losses at the gene ends were 2 bases for V and 9 bases for J; bases not matched to a gene: 9. The CDR3 extends over 15 amino acids. CDR3 residues: CASSENALAGARQYF. The DNA of the CDR3 is TGCGCCAGCAGTGAGAACGCACTAGCGGGGGCCCGGCAGTACTTC.

V usage is TRBV6-6 and J usage is TRBJ1-3, with 10 bases fitting TRBD1. The length of the CDR3 is 14 residues. The germline CDR1 and CDR2 sequences are MNHNY and SVGAGI (reference sequence). Trimming took 2 bases from V and 7 from J; bases not matched to a gene: 2. CDR3 residues: CASSYGGQGNTIYF. CDR3 nucleotide sequence: TGTGCCAGCAGTTACGGGGGACAGGGGAACACCATATATTTT.

In its sample, this clone was seen a few times. This sequence joins TRBV9 and TRBJ2-5, with D perhaps TRBD2 (6 bases). CDR3 size: 12 residues. Germline loops: CDR1 SGDLS, CDR2 YYNGEE. The V end lost 3 bases, the J end lost 12 bases, and 15 bases lay between the germline ends. CDR3 in amino acids: CASSADSGTEYF. For the CDR3, the DNA is TGTGCCAGCAGCGCAGATTCCGGGACTGAGTACTTC.

The J gene is TRBJ2-5, the V gene TRBV27; 10 positions match TRBD2. There are 15 residues in the CDR3. Germline V gene sequence: CDR1 MNHEY, CDR2 SMNVEV (reference sequence). J was trimmed by 4 bases and V by 8 bases; bases with no gene match: 10. CDR3 region: CASHSGGLGGETQYF. The CDR3 coding sequence is TGTGCCAGCCATAGCGGGGGGCTCGGGGGAGAGACCCAGTACTTC.

This chain links TRBV7-2 with TRBJ2-5; TRBD1 agrees at 8 bases. V dropped 6 bases and J dropped 4; count of bases not matched to a gene: 10. CDR1 SGHTA and CDR2 FQGNSA come from the germline V gene. The CDR3 contains 15 residues. The CDR3 DNA sequence: TGTGCCAGCAGACTAAGCCAGGGGGCGGGAGAGACCCAGTACTTC. Translation gives CASRLSQGAGETQYF. Variable domain in full (rest from reference TRBV7-2 and TRBJ2-5): GAGVSQSPSNKVTEKGKDVELRCDPISGHTALYWYRQSLGQGLEFLIYFQGNSAPDKSGLPSDRFSAERTGGSVSTLTIQRTQQEDSAVYLCASRLSQGAGETQYFGPGTRLLVL.